This T cell receptor beta chain derives from a study of blood T cell repertoires in COVID-19. About the research overall: Samples of COVID-19 (acute and convalescent) were obtained from the United States, Italy and Spain. Sources were T cells, B-cell-depleted T cells, or PBMCs; the material itself was cDNA or gDNA.

Repertoires were generated with immunoSEQ multiplex PCR, while TCRdb's copy carries only in-frame clones and drops some. The table lists under 200,000 clones, about 82% of them singletons, with approximately 0.99% in the top ten. V lost 1 base, J lost 0 bases, and 13 bases lay in between. Germline loops: CDR1 MGHRA, CDR2 YSYEKL. The CDR3 has 16 amino acids. The source material was peripheral blood. V gene TRBV4-1 combines with J gene TRBJ2-7; D not resolved. This TCR came from a man aged 60 to 69 with COVID-19, enrolled during active disease. This chain's CDR3 is CASSQGSHVDSYEQYF. In DNA form, the CDR3 reads TGCGCCAGCAGCCAAGGTAGTCACGTCGACTCCTACGAGCAGTACTTC.